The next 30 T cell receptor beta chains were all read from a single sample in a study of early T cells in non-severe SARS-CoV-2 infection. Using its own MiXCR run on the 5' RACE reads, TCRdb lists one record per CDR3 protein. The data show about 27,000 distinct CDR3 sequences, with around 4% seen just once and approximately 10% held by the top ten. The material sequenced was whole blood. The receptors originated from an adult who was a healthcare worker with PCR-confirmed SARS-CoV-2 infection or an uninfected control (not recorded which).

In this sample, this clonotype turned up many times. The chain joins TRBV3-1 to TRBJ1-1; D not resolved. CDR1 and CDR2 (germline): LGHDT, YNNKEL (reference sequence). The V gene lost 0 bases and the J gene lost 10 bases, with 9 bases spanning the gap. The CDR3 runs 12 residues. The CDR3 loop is CASSQEGMAAFF. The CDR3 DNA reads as TGTGCCAGCAGCCAAGAGGGAATGGCAGCTTTCTTT.

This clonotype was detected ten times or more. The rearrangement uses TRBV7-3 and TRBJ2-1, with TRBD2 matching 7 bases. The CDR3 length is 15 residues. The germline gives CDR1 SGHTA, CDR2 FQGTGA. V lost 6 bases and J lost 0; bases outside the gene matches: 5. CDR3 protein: CASSSLADSYNEQFF. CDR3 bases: TGTGCCAGCAGTTCGCTAGCGGACTCCTACAATGAGCAGTTCTTC.

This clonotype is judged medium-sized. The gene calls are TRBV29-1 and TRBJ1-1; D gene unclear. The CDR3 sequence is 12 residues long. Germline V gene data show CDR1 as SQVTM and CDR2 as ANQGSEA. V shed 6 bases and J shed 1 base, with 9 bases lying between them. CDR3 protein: CSVLYGNTEAFF. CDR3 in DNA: TGCAGCGTCTTGTACGGGAACACTGAAGCTTTCTTT.

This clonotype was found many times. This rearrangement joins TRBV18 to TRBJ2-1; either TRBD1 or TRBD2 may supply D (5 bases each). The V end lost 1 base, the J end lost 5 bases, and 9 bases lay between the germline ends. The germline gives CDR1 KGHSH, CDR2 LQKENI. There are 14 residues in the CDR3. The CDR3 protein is CASSPRGTDNEQFF. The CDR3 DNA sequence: TGTGCCAGCTCACCACGAGGGACGGACAATGAGCAGTTCTTC.

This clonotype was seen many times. CDR3 loop: CASSQEVGAEQYF. In DNA, the CDR3 is TGCGCCAGCAGCCAAGAAGTAGGGGCCGAGCAGTACTTC. The V call is TRBV4-3, the J call TRBJ2-7; a weak D match, TRBD1 (5 bases). Germline assignment: CDR1 LGHNA and CDR2 YSLEER. V shed 0 bases and J shed 6 bases, with 9 bases lying between them. This CDR3 contains 13 residues.

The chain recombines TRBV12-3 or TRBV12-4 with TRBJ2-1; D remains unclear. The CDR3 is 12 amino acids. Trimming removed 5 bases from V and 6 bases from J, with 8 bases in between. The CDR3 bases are TGTGCCAGCAGTCTGAGAGGCAATGAGCAGTTCTTC. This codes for CASSLRGNEQFF.

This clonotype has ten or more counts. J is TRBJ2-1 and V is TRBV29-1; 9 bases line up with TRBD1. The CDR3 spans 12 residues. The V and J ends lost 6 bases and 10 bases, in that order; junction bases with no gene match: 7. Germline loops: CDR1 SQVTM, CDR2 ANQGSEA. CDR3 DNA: TGCAGCGTGGGACAGGGAGGAGGGGAGCAGTTCTTC. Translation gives CSVGQGGGEQFF.

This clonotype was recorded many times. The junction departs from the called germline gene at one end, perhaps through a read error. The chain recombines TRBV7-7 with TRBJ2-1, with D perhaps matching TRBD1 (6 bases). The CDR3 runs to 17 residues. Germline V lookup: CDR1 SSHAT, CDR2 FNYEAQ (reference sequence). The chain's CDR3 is CASSPGVALKGSNEQFF. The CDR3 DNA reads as TGTGCTAGCAGCCCAGGGGTGGCCCTGAAGGGGTCCAATGAGCAGTTCTTC. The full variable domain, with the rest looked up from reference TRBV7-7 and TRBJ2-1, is GAGVSQSPRYKVTKRGQDVTLRCDPISSHATLYWYQQALGQGPEFLTYFNYEAQPDKSGLPSDRFSAERPEGSISTLTIQRTEQRDSAMYRCASSPGVALKGSNEQFFGPGTRLTVL.

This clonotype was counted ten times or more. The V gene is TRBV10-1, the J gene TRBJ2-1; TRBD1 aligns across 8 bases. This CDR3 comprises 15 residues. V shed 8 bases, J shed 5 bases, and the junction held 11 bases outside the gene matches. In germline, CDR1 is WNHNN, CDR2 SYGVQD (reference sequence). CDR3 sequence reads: CASLRDRQLDNEQFF. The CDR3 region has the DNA TGCGCCAGCTTAAGGGACAGGCAACTAGACAATGAGCAGTTCTTC.

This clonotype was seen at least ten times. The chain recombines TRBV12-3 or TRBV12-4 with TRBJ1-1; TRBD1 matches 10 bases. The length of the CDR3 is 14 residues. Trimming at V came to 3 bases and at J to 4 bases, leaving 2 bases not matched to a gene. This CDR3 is CASSFRTGGTEAFF. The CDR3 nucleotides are TGTGCCAGCAGTTTCCGGACAGGGGGCACTGAAGCTTTCTTT.

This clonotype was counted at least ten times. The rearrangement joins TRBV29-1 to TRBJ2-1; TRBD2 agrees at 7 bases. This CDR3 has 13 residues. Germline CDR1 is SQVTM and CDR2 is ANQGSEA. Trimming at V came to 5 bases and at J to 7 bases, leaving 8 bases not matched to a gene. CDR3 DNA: TGCAGCGTTCAGGCGGGAGTTCGTAATGAGCAGTTCTTC. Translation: CSVQAGVRNEQFF.

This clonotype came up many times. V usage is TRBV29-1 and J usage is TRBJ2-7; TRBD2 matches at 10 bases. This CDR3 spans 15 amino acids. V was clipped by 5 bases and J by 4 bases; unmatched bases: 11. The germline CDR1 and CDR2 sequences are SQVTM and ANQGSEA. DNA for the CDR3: TGCAGCGTTCCCCTACTAGCGGGAAGTCAGTACGAGCAGTACTTC. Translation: CSVPLLAGSQYEQYF.

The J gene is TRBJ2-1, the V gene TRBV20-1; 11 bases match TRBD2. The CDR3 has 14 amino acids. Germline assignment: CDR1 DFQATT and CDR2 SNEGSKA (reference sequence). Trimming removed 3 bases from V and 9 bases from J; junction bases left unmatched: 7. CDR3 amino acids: CSASTSGSGGEQFF. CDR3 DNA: TGCAGTGCTAGCACTAGCGGGAGTGGGGGTGAGCAGTTCTTC.

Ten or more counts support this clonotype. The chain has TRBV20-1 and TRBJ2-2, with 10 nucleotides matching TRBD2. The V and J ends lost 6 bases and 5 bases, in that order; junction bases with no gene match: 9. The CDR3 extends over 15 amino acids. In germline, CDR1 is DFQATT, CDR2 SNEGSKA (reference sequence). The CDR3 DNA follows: TGCAGTGCATGGTTAGCGGGAGGTAAAACCGGGGAGCTGTTTTTT. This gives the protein CSAWLAGGKTGELFF.

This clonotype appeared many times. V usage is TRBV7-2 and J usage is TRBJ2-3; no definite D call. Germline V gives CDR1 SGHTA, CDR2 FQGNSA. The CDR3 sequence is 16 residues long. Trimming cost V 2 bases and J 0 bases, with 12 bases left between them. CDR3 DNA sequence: TGTGCCAGCAGCTTAAAGCTGTTCGGTAGCACAGATACGCAGTATTTT. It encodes CASSLKLFGSTDTQYF.

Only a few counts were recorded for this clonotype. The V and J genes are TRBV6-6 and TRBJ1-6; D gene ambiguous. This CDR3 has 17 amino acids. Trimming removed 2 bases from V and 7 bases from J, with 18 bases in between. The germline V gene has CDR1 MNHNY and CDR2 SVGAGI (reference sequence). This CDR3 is CASSYPGSWEANSPLHF. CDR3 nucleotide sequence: TGTGCCAGCAGTTACCCCGGAAGCTGGGAGGCAAATTCACCCCTCCACTTT.

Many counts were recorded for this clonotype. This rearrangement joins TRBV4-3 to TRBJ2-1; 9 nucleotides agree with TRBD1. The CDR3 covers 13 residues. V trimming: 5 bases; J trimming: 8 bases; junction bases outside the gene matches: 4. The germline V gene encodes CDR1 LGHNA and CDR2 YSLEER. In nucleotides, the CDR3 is TGCGCCAGCAGCTTACGGACAGGGGATGAGCAGTTCTTC. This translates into CASSLRTGDEQFF.

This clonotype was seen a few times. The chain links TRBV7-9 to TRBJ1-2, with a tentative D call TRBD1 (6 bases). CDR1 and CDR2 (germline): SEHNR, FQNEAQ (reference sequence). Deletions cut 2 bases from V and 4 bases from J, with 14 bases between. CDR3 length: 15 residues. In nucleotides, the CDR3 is TGTGCCAGCAGCTTACCCAATCGGGGGGCCTATGGCTACACCTTC. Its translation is CASSLPNRGAYGYTF.

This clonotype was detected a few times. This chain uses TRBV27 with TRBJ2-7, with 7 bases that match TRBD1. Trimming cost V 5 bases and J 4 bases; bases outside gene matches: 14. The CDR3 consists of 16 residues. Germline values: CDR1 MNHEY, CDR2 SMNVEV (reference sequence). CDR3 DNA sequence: TGTGCCAGCAGTCCCACACAGACAGGGTTAGGGTACGAGCAGTACTTC. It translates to CASSPTQTGLGYEQYF.

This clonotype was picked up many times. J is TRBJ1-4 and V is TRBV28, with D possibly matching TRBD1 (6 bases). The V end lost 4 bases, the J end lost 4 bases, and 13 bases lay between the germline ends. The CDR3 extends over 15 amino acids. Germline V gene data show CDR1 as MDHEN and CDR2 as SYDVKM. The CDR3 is CASSSPTGINEKLFF. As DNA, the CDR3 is TGTGCCAGCAGTTCACCGACAGGCATTAATGAAAAACTGTTTTTT.

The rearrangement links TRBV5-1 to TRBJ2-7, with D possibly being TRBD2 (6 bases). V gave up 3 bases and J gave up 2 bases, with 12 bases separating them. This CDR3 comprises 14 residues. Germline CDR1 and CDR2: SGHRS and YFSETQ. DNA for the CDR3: TGCGCCAGCAGCTGGGGGACTGGCCCCTACGAGCAGTACTTC. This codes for CASSWGTGPYEQYF. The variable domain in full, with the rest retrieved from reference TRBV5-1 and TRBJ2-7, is KAGVTQTPRYLIKTRGQQVTLSCSPISGHRSVSWYQQTPGQGLQFLFEYFSETQRNKGNFPGRFSGRQFSNSRSEMNVSTLELGDSALYLCASSWGTGPYEQYFGPGTRLTVT.

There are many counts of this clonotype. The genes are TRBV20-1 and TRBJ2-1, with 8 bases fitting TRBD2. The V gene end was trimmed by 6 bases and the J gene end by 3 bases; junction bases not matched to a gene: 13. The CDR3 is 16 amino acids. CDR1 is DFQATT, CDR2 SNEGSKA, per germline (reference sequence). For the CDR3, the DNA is TGCAGTGCCAGACGGGGTAGCGGGATCTTCTACAATGAGCAGTTCTTC. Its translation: CSARRGSGIFYNEQFF.

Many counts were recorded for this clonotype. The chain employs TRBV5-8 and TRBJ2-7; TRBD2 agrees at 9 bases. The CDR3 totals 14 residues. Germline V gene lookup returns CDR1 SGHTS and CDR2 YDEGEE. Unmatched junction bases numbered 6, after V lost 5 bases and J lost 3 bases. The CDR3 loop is CASRVAGVFYEQYF. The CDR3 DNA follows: TGTGCCAGCAGAGTAGCGGGAGTGTTCTACGAGCAGTACTTC.

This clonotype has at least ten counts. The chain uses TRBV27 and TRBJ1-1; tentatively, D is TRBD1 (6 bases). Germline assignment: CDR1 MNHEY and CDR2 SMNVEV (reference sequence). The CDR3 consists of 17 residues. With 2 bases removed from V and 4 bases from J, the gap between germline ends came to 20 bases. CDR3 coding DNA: TGTGCCAGCAGTTTAGCCCCAGTGGGGGCGGTCGGCACTGAAGCTTTCTTT. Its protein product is CASSLAPVGAVGTEAFF.

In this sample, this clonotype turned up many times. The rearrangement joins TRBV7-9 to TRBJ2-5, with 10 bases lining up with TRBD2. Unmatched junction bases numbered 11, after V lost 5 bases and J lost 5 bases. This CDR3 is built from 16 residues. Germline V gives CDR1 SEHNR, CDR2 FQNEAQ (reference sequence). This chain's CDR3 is CASSRYLAGEVETQYF. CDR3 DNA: TGTGCCAGCAGCCGCTACCTAGCGGGAGAGGTTGAGACCCAGTACTTC.

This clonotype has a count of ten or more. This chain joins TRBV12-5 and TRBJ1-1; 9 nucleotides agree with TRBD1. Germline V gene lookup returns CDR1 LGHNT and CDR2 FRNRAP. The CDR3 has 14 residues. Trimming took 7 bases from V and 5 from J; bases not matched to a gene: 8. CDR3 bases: TGTGCTAGTGATTGTAGACAGGGGGGGACTGAAGCTTTCTTT. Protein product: CASDCRQGGTEAFF.

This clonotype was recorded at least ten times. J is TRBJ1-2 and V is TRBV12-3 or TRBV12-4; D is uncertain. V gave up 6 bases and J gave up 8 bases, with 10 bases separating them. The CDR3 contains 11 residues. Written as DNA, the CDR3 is TGTGCCAGCAGAAAGGGTCAGGGCTACACCTTC. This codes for CASRKGQGYTF.

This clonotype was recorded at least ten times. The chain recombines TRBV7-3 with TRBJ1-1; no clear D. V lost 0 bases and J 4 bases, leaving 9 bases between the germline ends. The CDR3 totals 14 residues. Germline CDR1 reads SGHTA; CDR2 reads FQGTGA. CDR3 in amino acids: CASSLTWGSTEAFF. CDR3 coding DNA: TGTGCCAGCAGCTTAACGTGGGGTAGCACTGAAGCTTTCTTT.

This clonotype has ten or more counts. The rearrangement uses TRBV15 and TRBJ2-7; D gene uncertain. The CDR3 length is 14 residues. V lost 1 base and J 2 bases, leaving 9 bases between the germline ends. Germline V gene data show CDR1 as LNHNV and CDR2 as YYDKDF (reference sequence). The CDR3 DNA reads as TGTGCCACCAGCAGAGGGGAAGGTACCTACGAGCAGTACTTC. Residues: CATSRGEGTYEQYF.

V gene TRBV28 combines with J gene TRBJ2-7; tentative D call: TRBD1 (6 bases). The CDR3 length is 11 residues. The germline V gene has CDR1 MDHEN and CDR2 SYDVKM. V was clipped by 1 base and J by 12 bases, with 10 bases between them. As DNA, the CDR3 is TGTGCCAGCAGTTTATCCTGGGACACGTACTTC. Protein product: CASSLSWDTYF.